Reported below is one T cell receptor beta chain. Its matching antigen is unknown. TCRdb re-called the 5' RACE reads; one entry per CDR3 protein, DNA not given. This table holds roughly 180,000 distinct CDR3 sequences. Germline loops: CDR1 SNHLY, CDR2 FYNNEI. The CDR3 is 14 amino acids. This record comes from a study of T cells expressing NK-cell markers. Turning to the study itself: The study drew TCR beta repertoires from sorted CD3+CD56+NKG2C+, CD3+CD56+NKG2C- and CD3+CD56-NKG2C+ T cells.

Overall study findings and caveats: These clonotypes additionally ranked first within the CD3+CD56-NKG2C+ fraction of a few donors. Top CD8+ clonotypes included the dominant CD3+CD56+NKG2C+ clonotypes in six donors. The study did not resolve the HCMV specificity of expanded NKG2C+ T cell clones.

The V and J genes are TRBV2 and TRBJ1-1; checking the TCRdb D call of TRBD1 is not possible without DNA. This sequence originates from a man aged 18 to 69 in good health. Sequencing was performed on blood T cells: a sorted CD56 or NKG2C T cell subset, CD4+ or CD8+ T cells, or bulk PBMC T cells (not recorded which). CDR3 in amino acids: CASSEEGAWAEAFF. Full variable domain (remainder filled in from reference TRBV2 and TRBJ1-1): EPEVTQTPSHQVTQMGQEVILRCVPISNHLYFYWYRQILGQKVEFLVSFYNNEISEKSEIFDDQFSVERPDGSNFTLKIRSTKLEDSAMYFCASSEEGAWAEAFFGQGTRLTVV.